The 2 T cell receptor beta chains listed next were all sequenced from one sample in a study of cytomegalovirus exposure and HLA in healthy donors. It was with 60 Vbeta and 13 Jbeta primers that the PCR ran. Libraries were prepared by immunoSEQ multiplex PCR; TCRdb keeps only in-frame clonotypes and omits some of them. The sample includes some 220,000 clones, around four fifths of them seen just once. The material sequenced was PBMCs. The receptors here all came from a woman aged 55-70 years in good health and CMV-seropositive.

The CDR3 loop is CASSLGQGSGYTF. The CDR3 nucleotides read TGTGCCAGCAGTTTAGGACAGGGGAGCGGCTACACCTTC. V gene TRBV28 combines with J gene TRBJ1-2, with 9 bases that match TRBD1. The CDR3 has 13 residues. Germline lookup yields CDR1 MDHEN and CDR2 SYDVKM. Unmatched junction bases numbered 3, after V lost 2 bases and J lost 8 bases.

The CDR3 DNA reads TGTGCCAGCGGGGGGACAGGGAATCAGCCCCAGCATTTT. This gives the protein CASGGTGNQPQHF. The chain links TRBV2 to TRBJ1-5, with 9 bases identical to TRBD1. The CDR3 spans 13 residues. Trimming cost V 8 bases and J 4 bases; bases outside gene matches: 3. CDR1 SNHLY and CDR2 FYNNEI come from the germline V gene.